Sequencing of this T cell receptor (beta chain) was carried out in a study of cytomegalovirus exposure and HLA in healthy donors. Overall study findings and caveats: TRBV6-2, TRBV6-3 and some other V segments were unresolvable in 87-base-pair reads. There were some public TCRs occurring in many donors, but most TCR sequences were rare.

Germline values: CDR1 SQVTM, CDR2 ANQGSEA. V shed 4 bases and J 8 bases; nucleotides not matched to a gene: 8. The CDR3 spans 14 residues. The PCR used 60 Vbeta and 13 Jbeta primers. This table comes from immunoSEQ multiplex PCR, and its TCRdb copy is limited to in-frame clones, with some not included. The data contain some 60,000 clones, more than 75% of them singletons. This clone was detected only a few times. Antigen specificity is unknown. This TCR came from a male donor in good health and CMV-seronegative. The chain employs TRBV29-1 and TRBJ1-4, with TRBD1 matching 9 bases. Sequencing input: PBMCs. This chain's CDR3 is CSVAWDRVWEKLFF. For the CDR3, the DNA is TGCAGCGTTGCTTGGGACAGGGTATGGGAAAAACTGTTTTTT.